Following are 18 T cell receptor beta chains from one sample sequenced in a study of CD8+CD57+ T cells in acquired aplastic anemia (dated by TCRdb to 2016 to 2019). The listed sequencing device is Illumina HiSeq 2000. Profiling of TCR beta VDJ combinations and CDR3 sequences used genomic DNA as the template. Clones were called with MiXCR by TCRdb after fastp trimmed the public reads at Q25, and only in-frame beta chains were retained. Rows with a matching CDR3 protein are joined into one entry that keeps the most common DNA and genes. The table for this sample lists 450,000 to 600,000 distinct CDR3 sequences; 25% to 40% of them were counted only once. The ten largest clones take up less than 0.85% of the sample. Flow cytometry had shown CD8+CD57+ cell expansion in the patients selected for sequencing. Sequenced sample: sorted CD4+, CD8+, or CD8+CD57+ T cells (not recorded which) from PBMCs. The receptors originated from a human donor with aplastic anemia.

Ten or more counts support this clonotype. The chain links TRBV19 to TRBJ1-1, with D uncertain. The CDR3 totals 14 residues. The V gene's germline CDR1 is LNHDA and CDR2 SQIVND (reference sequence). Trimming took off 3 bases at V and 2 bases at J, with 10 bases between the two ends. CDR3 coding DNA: TGTGCCAGTAGTATGAGGGCTATAAACACTGAAGCTTTCTTT. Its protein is CASSMRAINTEAFF.

The DNA of the CDR3 is TGTGCCAGCCGGGGATACGGGGGTGAAGCTTTCTTT. It encodes CASRGYGGEAFF. This sequence joins TRBV25-1 and TRBJ1-1, with D maybe TRBD1 (5 bases). The CDR3 loop spans 12 amino acids. Trimming left V 8 bases short and J 7 bases short, with 14 bases between. CDR1 and CDR2 (germline): MGHDK, SYGVNS.

The CDR3 DNA reads as TGTGCCAGCAGTACGGGACAGGGGGCGCGAGAGCCCCAGCATTTT. This translates into CASSTGQGAREPQHF. V and J are TRBV2 and TRBJ1-5; 12 bases fit TRBD1. In germline, CDR1 is SNHLY, CDR2 FYNNEI. The CDR3 runs to 15 residues. Trimming at V came to 5 bases and at J to 8 bases, leaving 7 bases not matched to a gene.

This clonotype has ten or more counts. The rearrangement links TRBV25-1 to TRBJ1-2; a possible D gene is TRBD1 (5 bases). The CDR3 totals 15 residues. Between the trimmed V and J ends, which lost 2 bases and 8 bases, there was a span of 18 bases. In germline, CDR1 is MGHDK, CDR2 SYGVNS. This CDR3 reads CASSEGRVRGEGYTF. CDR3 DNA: TGTGCCAGCAGTGAAGGGAGGGTGAGGGGCGAAGGCTACACCTTC.

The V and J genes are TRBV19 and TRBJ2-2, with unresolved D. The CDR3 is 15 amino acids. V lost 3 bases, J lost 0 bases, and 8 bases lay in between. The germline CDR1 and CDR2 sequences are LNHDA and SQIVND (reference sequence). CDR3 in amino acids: CASSIGPANTGELFF. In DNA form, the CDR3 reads TGTGCCAGTAGTATTGGTCCTGCGAACACCGGGGAGCTGTTTTTT.

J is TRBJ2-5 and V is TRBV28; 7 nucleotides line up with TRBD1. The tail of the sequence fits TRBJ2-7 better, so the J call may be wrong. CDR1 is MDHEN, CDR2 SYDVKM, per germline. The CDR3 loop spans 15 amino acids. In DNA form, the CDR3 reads TGTGCCAGCACCTCTCAGACGACAGGGTTCTACGAGCAGTACTTC. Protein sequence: CASTSQTTGFYEQYF.

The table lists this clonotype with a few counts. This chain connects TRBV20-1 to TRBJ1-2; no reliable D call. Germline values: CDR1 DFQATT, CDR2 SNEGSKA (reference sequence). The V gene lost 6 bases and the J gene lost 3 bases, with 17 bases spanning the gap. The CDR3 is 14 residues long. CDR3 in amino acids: CSAAQLSVHYGYTF. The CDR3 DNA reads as TGCAGTGCGGCCCAGCTTTCGGTTCACTATGGCTACACCTTC.

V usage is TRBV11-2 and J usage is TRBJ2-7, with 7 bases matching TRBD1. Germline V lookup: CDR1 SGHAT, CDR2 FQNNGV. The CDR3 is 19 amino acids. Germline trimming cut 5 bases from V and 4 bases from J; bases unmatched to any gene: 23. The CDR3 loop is CASSIQGRKVGDTQYEQYF. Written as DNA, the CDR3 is TGTGCCAGCAGCATACAGGGGCGAAAGGTGGGGGACACACAATACGAGCAGTACTTC.

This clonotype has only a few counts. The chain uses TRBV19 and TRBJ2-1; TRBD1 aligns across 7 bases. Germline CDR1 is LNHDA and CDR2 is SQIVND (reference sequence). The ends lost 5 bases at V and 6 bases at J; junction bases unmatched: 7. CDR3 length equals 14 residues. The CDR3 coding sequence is TGTGCCAGTAGTCAGGGACAGATAACCAATGAGCAGTTCTTC. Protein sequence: CASSQGQITNEQFF.

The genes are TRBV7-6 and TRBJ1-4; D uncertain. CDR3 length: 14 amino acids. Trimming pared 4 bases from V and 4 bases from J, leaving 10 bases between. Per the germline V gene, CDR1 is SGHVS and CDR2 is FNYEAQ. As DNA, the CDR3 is TGTGCCAGCAGCTCCCGGGTTCGTAATGAAAAACTGTTTTTT. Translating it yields CASSSRVRNEKLFF. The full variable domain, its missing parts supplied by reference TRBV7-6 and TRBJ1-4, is GAGVSQSPRYKVTKRGQDVALRCDPISGHVSLYWYRQALGQGPEFLTYFNYEAQQDKSGLPNDRFSAERPEGSISTLTIQRTEQRDSAMYRCASSSRVRNEKLFFGSGTQLSVL.

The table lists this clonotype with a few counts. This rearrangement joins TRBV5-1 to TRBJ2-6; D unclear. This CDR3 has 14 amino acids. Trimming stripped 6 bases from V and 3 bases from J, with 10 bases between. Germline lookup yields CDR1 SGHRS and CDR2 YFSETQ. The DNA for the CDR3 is TGCGCCAGCACCCAGGACGATGGGGCCAACGTCCTGACTTTC. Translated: CASTQDDGANVLTF.

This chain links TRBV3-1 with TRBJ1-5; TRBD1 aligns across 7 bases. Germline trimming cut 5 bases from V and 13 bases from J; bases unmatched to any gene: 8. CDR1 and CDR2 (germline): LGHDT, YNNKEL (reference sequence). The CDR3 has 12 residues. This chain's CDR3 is CASSSQGSRQHF. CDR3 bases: TGTGCCAGCAGCTCACAGGGGTCCAGACAGCATTTT. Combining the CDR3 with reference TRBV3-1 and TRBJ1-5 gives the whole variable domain DTAVSQTPKYLVTQMGNDKSIKCEQNLGHDTMYWYKQDSKKFLKIMFSYNNKELIINETVPNRFSPKSPDKAHLNLHINSLELGDSAVYFCASSSQGSRQHFGDGTRLSIL.

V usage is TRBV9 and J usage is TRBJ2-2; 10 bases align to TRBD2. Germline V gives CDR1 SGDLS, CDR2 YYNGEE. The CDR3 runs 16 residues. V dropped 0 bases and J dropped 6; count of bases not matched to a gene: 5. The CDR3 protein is CASSVAPTSGAGELFF. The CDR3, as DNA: TGTGCCAGCAGCGTAGCTCCCACTAGCGGGGCCGGGGAGCTGTTTTTT. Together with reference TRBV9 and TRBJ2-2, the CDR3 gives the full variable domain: DSGVTQTPKHLITATGQRVTLRCSPRSGDLSVYWYQQSLDQGLQFLIQYYNGEERAKGNILERFSAQQFPDLHSELNLSSLELGDSALYFCASSVAPTSGAGELFFGEGSRLTVL.

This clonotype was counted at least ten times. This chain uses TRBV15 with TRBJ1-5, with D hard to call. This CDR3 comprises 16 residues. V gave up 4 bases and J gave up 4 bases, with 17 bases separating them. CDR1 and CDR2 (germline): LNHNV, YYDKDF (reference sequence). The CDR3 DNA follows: TGTGCCACCAGCACGAGCAAAATAACAGAAAATCAGCCCCAGCATTTT. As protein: CATSTSKITENQPQHF.

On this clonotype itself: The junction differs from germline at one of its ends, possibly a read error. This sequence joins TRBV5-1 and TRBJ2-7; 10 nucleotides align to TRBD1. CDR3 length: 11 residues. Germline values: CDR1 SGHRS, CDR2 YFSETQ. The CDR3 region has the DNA TGTGCCAGCAGTTGGGGACAGGGGAAGTACTTC. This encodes CASSWGQGKYF.

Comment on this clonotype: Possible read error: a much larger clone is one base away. The CDR3 DNA sequence: TGCGCCAGCAGCTTGGGCAACAGGACCTACTATGGCTACACCTTC. It yields the protein CASSLGNRTYYGYTF. This rearrangement joins TRBV5-1 to TRBJ1-2, with D tentatively TRBD1 (5 bases). In germline, CDR1 is SGHRS, CDR2 YFSETQ. The CDR3 covers 15 residues. V lost 0 bases and J 3 bases, leaving 12 bases between the germline ends.

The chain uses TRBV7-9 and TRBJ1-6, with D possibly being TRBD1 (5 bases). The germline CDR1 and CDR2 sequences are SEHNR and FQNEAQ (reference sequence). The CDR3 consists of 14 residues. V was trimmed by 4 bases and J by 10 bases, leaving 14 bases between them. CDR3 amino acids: CASSSGTSYSPLHF. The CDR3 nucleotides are TGTGCCAGCAGCTCCGGGACCAGCTACTCACCCCTCCACTTT.

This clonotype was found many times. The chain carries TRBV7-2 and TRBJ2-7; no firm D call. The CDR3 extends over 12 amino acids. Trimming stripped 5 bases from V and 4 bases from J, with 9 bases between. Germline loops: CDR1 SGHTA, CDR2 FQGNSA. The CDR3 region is CASSRPGYEQYF. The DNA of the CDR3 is TGTGCCAGCAGCAGACCCGGGTACGAGCAGTACTTC.